One and the same sample provided the 28 T cell receptor beta chains below, sequenced in a study of blood T cells in healthy people across ages. A J-beta primer mix and a sample-barcoded 5' primer were used in a second PCR of about 7 to 12 cycles. TCRdb called the 5' RACE reads again in MiXCR, with one record for every CDR3 protein. The sample includes fewer than 750,000 distinct CDR3 sequences, more than 45% of them seen just once. Sequencing input: blood. The receptors derive from a woman of 80 years or more in good health.

This clonotype was seen a single time. The J gene is TRBJ2-3, the V gene TRBV12-3 or TRBV12-4; D not resolved. Deletions cut 3 bases from V and 0 bases from J, with 13 bases between. CDR3 size: 16 residues. CDR3 protein: CASSFKGSASTDTQYF. The DNA of the CDR3 is TGTGCCAGCAGTTTCAAGGGCAGCGCTAGCACAGATACGCAGTATTTT.

The chain combines TRBV20-1 with TRBJ2-7, with D perhaps matching TRBD2 (6 bases). The germline CDR1 and CDR2 sequences are DFQATT and SNEGSKA (reference sequence). CDR3 length: 14 amino acids. V lost 0 bases and J 3 bases, leaving 12 bases between the germline ends. CDR3 coding DNA: TGCAGTGCTAGAGACGCGGGGAGAAACTACGAGCAGTACTTC. It is translated as CSARDAGRNYEQYF.

This clonotype came up many times. The chain is built from TRBV7-9 and TRBJ2-5; D is possibly TRBD1 (5 bases). Trimming took off 3 bases at V and 1 base at J, with 12 bases between the two ends. The CDR3 is 15 amino acids. Germline CDR1 and CDR2: SEHNR and FQNEAQ (reference sequence). The CDR3 DNA reads as TGTGCCAGCAGCTTTTACCTGGGGCCCCAAGAGACCCAGTACTTC. Its protein product is CASSFYLGPQETQYF.

Details on this clonotype: Just one base apart from a much larger clone, this may be a read error. The chain links TRBV6-6 to TRBJ2-2, with 12 bases lining up with TRBD2. The CDR3 loop spans 17 amino acids. Germline CDR1 and CDR2: MNHNY and SVGAGI (reference sequence). CDR3: CASGYAASGRANGELFF. CDR3 coding DNA: TGTGCCAGCGGTTACGCCGCTAGCGGGAGGGCAAACGGGGAGCTGTTTTTT.

The chain recombines TRBV13 with TRBJ2-7, with D possibly being TRBD2 (5 bases). The CDR3 runs to 12 residues. V was cut by 5 bases and J by 4 bases, with 9 bases left in between. The germline V gene has CDR1 PRHDT and CDR2 FYEKMQ (reference sequence). CDR3 sequence reads: CASSTGNYEQYF. CDR3 DNA sequence: TGTGCCAGCAGCACCGGGAATTACGAGCAGTACTTC.

This clonotype has only one observation. CDR3 loop: CASSLKRLGANVLTF. The CDR3 DNA is TGTGCCAGCAGCTTAAAGCGTCTTGGGGCCAACGTCCTGACTTTC. The chain uses TRBV7-2 and TRBJ2-6; D is uncertain. Trimming removed 2 bases from V and 3 bases from J, with 8 bases in between. CDR1 and CDR2 from the germline V gene are SGHTA and FQGNSA. CDR3 length: 15 residues.

This rearrangement joins TRBV4-2 to TRBJ2-7; D is possibly TRBD1 or TRBD2 (5 bases each). Trimming shortened V by 1 base and J by 0 bases, and 13 bases separated the two germline ends. The CDR3 runs 16 residues. Per germline, CDR1 LGHNA and CDR2 YNFKEQ. CDR3 residues: CASSQASGPSSYEQYF. Here the CDR3 DNA reads TGTGCCAGCAGCCAAGCGTCGGGACCTAGCTCCTACGAGCAGTACTTC.

This clonotype was detected only a few times. A read error may explain this, as a much larger clone is one base away. This chain links TRBV6-6 with TRBJ2-1; D unclear. The J call is doubtful: the DNA matches TRBJ2-7 better. The germline V gene has CDR1 MNHNY and CDR2 SVGAGI (reference sequence). CDR3 length: 11 amino acids. CDR3 amino acids: CARSVYNEQYF. CDR3 in DNA: TGTGCCAGAAGTGTCTACAATGAGCAGTACTTC.

V usage is TRBV11-1 and J usage is TRBJ1-6; tentative D call: TRBD1 (5 bases). Looked up from germline, CDR1 is SGHAT and CDR2 is FQDESV (reference sequence). Trimming left V 8 bases short and J 3 bases short, with 8 bases between. The CDR3 spans 13 residues. CDR3 residues: CASGGDYNSPLHF. The CDR3 nucleotides are TGTGCCAGCGGAGGGGACTATAATTCACCCCTCCACTTT.

At least ten counts were recorded for this clonotype. The gene calls are TRBV20-1 and TRBJ2-5, with TRBD2 matching 12 bases. The CDR3 consists of 13 residues. The germline gives CDR1 DFQATT, CDR2 SNEGSKA (reference sequence). The V and J ends lost 6 bases and 9 bases, in that order; junction bases with no gene match: 8. The DNA of the CDR3 is TGCAGTGCCCTGACTAGCGGGAGCCAAGCCCAGTACTTC. Protein sequence: CSALTSGSQAQYF.

The CDR3 loop is CAIDPTGGTDTQYF. DNA for the CDR3: TGTGCCATCGATCCTACGGGTGGCACAGATACGCAGTATTTT. The chain has TRBV10-3 and TRBJ2-3; D is unclear. Germline values: CDR1 ENHRY, CDR2 SYGVKD. Trimming took off 8 bases at V and 1 base at J, with 13 bases between the two ends. The CDR3 consists of 14 residues.

This clonotype was recorded at least ten times. The chain is built from TRBV27 and TRBJ1-1; a weak D match, TRBD1 (5 bases). CDR3 length: 15 residues. In germline, CDR1 is MNHEY, CDR2 SMNVEV (reference sequence). V was pared by 6 bases and J by 0 bases, with 14 bases between. CDR3 region: CASRFVTGLNTEAFF. In DNA, the CDR3 is TGTGCCAGCAGATTTGTAACAGGTTTGAACACTGAAGCTTTCTTT.

Comment on this clonotype: One end of the junction does not line up with germline, which may come from a read error. V is TRBV30 and J is TRBJ1-2, with 8 bases that match TRBD1. The CDR3 loop spans 15 amino acids. Looked up from germline, CDR1 is GTSNPN and CDR2 is SVGIG (reference sequence). The DNA of the CDR3 is TGTGCCCGGAGTCTCGCAGGGGGCCGCGCCTATGGCTACACCTTC. It yields the protein CARSLAGGRAYGYTF.

The chain recombines TRBV6-5 with TRBJ2-7; D call uncertain. The V end was cut by 6 bases, the J end by 0 bases, with 15 bases between. There are 15 residues in the CDR3. Germline loops: CDR1 MNHEY, CDR2 SVGAGI. The DNA for the CDR3 is TGTGCCAGCAGACTCGTCGCAGGCTCCTCCTACGAGCAGTACTTC. Its protein product is CASRLVAGSSYEQYF.

With regard to this clonotype: Possible read error: a much larger clone is one base away. The V call is TRBV5-1, the J call TRBJ2-4, with a weak D call TRBD1 (5 bases). Germline V lookup: CDR1 SGHRS, CDR2 YFSETQ. The CDR3 has 14 residues. Between the trimmed V and J ends, which lost 1 base and 8 bases, there was a span of 13 bases. CDR3 in DNA: TGCGCCAGCAGCTTGAAGTCACAGGACGACATTCAGTACTTC. It is translated as CASSLKSQDDIQYF.

On this clonotype itself: At one of its ends the junction is not consistent with the germline gene, which may arise from a read error. The chain has TRBV4-1 and TRBJ2-7; 11 bases map to TRBD2. Germline CDR1 is MGHRA and CDR2 is YSYEKL. The CDR3 has 13 residues. For the CDR3, the DNA is TGTGCCAGCTCACCTAGCGGGGGGTACGAGCAGTACTTC. Translated: CASSPSGGYEQYF.

Regarding this clonotype: Given a much more abundant clone one base away, this may be a read error. This chain connects TRBV20-1 to TRBJ2-1, with 12 nucleotides matching TRBD2. The CDR3 has 14 residues. Germline V lookup: CDR1 DFQATT, CDR2 SNEGSKA (reference sequence). In DNA, the CDR3 is TGCAGTGCATCGACTAGCGGGAGCGGCAATAAGCAGTTCTTC. It codes for CSASTSGSGNKQFF.

This chain links TRBV6-6 with TRBJ1-2; D is uncertain. Germline values: CDR1 MNHNY, CDR2 SVGAGI (reference sequence). The germline V and J ends were trimmed by 7 bases and 2 bases, with 11 bases remaining between them. The CDR3 has 13 residues. CDR3 protein: CASNPGRNYGYTF. The CDR3 region has the DNA TGTGCCAGCAACCCTGGGAGGAACTATGGCTACACCTTC.

CDR3: CASSWAVNTEAFF. The CDR3 coding sequence is TGTGCCAGCAGTTGGGCCGTGAACACTGAAGCTTTCTTT. This chain uses TRBV27 with TRBJ1-1; D unclear. Germline V gene data show CDR1 as MNHEY and CDR2 as SMNVEV (reference sequence). Deletions cut 4 bases from V and 0 bases from J, with 6 bases between. There are 13 residues in the CDR3.

This chain connects TRBV6-6 to TRBJ2-1; 7 bases match TRBD1. The CDR3 extends over 14 amino acids. CDR1 and CDR2 (germline): MNHNY, SVGAGI (reference sequence). The V and J ends lost 2 bases and 8 bases, in that order; junction bases with no gene match: 6. The CDR3 loop reads CASSYRQGVDEQFF. DNA for the CDR3: TGTGCCAGCAGTTACAGACAGGGTGTTGATGAGCAGTTCTTC.

This clonotype was detected only once. This may be a read error: a much more frequent sequence differs by one nucleotide. CDR3 nucleotides: TGTGCCAGCAGGTTTGGGGACGGACCCTACGAGCAGTACTTC. Translated, it gives CASRFGDGPYEQYF. This chain joins TRBV12-3 or TRBV12-4 and TRBJ2-7; tentatively, D is TRBD1 or TRBD2 (5 bases each). The CDR3 spans 14 residues. V gave up 6 bases and J gave up 2 bases, with 14 bases separating them.

This clonotype was counted ten times or more. V usage is TRBV6-6 and J usage is TRBJ2-3, with 7 bases that match TRBD1. CDR3 length equals 15 residues. V dropped 8 bases and J dropped 2; count of bases not matched to a gene: 10. Germline CDR1 reads MNHNY; CDR2 reads SVGAGI (reference sequence). The CDR3 here is CASGSDRRITDTQYF. CDR3 DNA sequence: TGTGCCAGCGGTTCGGACAGGAGGATCACAGATACGCAGTATTTT.

This clonotype was picked up many times. The CDR3 sequence is CASSFRREPSETQYF. As DNA, the CDR3 is TGTGCCAGCAGCTTTAGGCGGGAGCCCTCAGAGACCCAGTACTTC. The rearrangement joins TRBV11-1 to TRBJ2-5; the match to TRBD2 covers 7 bases. Looked up from germline, CDR1 is SGHAT and CDR2 is FQDESV (reference sequence). The length of the CDR3 is 15 residues. V lost 3 bases and J lost 4; bases outside the gene matches: 8.

The rearrangement uses TRBV5-1 and TRBJ1-1, with D possibly matching TRBD1 (6 bases). Looked up from germline, CDR1 is SGHRS and CDR2 is YFSETQ. Trimming stripped 4 bases from V and 2 bases from J, with 15 bases between. CDR3 size: 15 residues. CDR3 residues: CASSLRGQQNTEAFF. CDR3 nucleotide sequence: TGCGCCAGCAGCCTACGGGGGCAGCAAAACACTGAAGCTTTCTTT. The full variable domain, its missing parts supplied by reference TRBV5-1 and TRBJ1-1, is KAGVTQTPRYLIKTRGQQVTLSCSPISGHRSVSWYQQTPGQGLQFLFEYFSETQRNKGNFPGRFSGRQFSNSRSEMNVSTLELGDSALYLCASSLRGQQNTEAFFGQGTRLTVV.

This chain uses TRBV4-1 with TRBJ2-5; D call uncertain. From germline, CDR1 is MGHRA and CDR2 YSYEKL. This CDR3 comprises 13 residues. With 1 base removed from V and 5 bases from J, the gap between germline ends came to 8 bases. As DNA, the CDR3 is TGCGCCAGCAGCCAAGCACCTGTGGAGACCCAGTACTTC. This encodes CASSQAPVETQYF.

The chain recombines TRBV20-1 with TRBJ2-7, with D tentatively TRBD1 (5 bases). Trimming stripped 3 bases from V and 3 bases from J, with 9 bases between. The CDR3 is made up of 12 amino acids. Germline loops: CDR1 DFQATT, CDR2 SNEGSKA (reference sequence). The CDR3 reads CSARGPNYEQYF. CDR3 nucleotides: TGCAGTGCTAGGGGGCCAAACTACGAGCAGTACTTC.

This clonotype occurred many times. V and J are TRBV12-3 or TRBV12-4 and TRBJ2-5, with 9 positions matching TRBD2. The CDR3 has 17 residues. The J segment lost 5 bases and the V segment lost 1 base, leaving 11 bases of the junction unmatched. CDR3: CASSLGLSGRLEETQYF. In nucleotides, the CDR3 is TGTGCCAGCAGTTTAGGTTTGAGCGGGAGGTTAGAGGAGACCCAGTACTTC.

J is TRBJ2-1 and V is TRBV12-3 or TRBV12-4; TRBD2 is a possible D gene (5 bases). The V end lost 6 bases, the J end lost 6 bases, and 15 bases lay between the germline ends. The CDR3 spans 14 residues. The chain's CDR3 is CASRDPPEGNEQFF. CDR3 in DNA: TGTGCCAGCAGAGACCCTCCCGAGGGCAATGAGCAGTTCTTC.